The rows below give T cell receptor beta chains drawn from one sample of a study of shared clonotypes between healthy human individuals. Sequenced by immunoSEQ multiplex PCR; TCRdb stores in-frame clones only, minus some. The sample yields roughly 2.5 million clones, around nine tenths seen once. The sequenced sample was naive CD4+ T cells sorted from blood. These receptors all stem from a man younger than 30 in good health. CDR3s include the opening cysteine and the closing phenylalanine or tryptophan. A D gene is named only where the DNA matches it firmly. Rows may omit the clone size; those that give it use once, few, many or a size class.

d_call	v_call	clone_size	j_call	cdr3_aa	cdr3_nt
.	TRBV28	.	TRBJ2-2	CASSIAALGVGELFF	TGTGCCAGCAGTATCGCAGCTCTGGGGGTCGGGGAGCTGTTTTTT
.	TRBV30	.	TRBJ2-5	CAWSVRPEGTQYF	TGTGCCTGGAGTGTACGACCAGAAGGGACCCAGTACTTC
.	TRBV4-1	.	TRBJ1-2	CASSQGHPPTENYGYTF	TGCGCCAGCAGCCAAGGGCACCCCCCCACAGAGAACTATGGCTACACCTTC
TRBD2	TRBV7-6	.	TRBJ2-1	CASSLAWNSGASRNEQFF	TGTGCCAGCAGCTTAGCGTGGAATAGCGGGGCTTCGCGGAATGAGCAGTTCTTC
.	TRBV19	.	TRBJ2-7	CASSRRSSYEQYF	TGTGCCAGTAGCAGACGGAGTTCCTACGAGCAGTACTTC
.	TRBV28	.	TRBJ1-1	CASRASGTEAFF	TGTGCCAGCAGAGCTAGTGGGACTGAAGCTTTCTTT
.	TRBV14	.	TRBJ1-6	CASSLNRGFYNSPLHF	TGTGCCAGCAGCCTAAACCGGGGTTTCTATAATTCACCCCTCCACTTT
TRBD2	TRBV4-1	.	TRBJ2-5	CASSQGAGGGSETQYF	TGCGCCAGCAGCCAAGGAGCGGGGGGGGGTTCTGAGACCCAGTACTTC
TRBD2	TRBV4-1	.	TRBJ2-5	CASSQDRSGGAETQYF	TGCGCCAGCAGCCAAGATCGGAGCGGGGGGGCGGAGACCCAGTACTTC
.	TRBV7-2	.	TRBJ2-7	CASSLGGSRYEQYF	TGTGCCAGCAGCTTAGGGGGTTCTAGATACGAGCAGTACTTC
.	TRBV5-4	.	TRBJ1-1	CASSTLEGMTEAFF	TGTGCCAGCAGCACCTTGGAGGGGATGACTGAAGCTTTCTTT
.	TRBV6-1	.	TRBJ2-1	CASSEGAAHNEQFF	TGTGCCAGCAGTGAAGGGGCAGCCCACAATGAGCAGTTCTTC
TRBD2	TRBV11-2	.	TRBJ2-1	CASSPGLAGNEQFF	TGTGCCAGCAGCCCCGGACTAGCGGGTAATGAGCAGTTCTTC
TRBD1	TRBV30	once	TRBJ1-6	CAWSVQGANSSPLHF	TGTGCCTGGAGTGTTCAGGGGGCAAATAGTTCACCCCTCCACTTT
.	TRBV9	.	TRBJ1-4	CASSVGGGALEKLFF	TGTGCCAGCAGCGTAGGGGGAGGGGCGCTCGAAAAACTGTTTTTT
TRBD1	TRBV27	.	TRBJ2-3	CASSFGQGTSTDTQYF	TGTGCCAGCAGTTTCGGACAGGGGACCTCCACAGATACGCAGTATTTT
.	TRBV7-2	.	TRBJ2-3	CASSLGVPIGATDTQYF	TGTGCCAGCAGCTTAGGGGTTCCAATAGGGGCCACAGATACGCAGTATTTT
.	TRBV30	.	TRBJ2-1	CAWSVEAQQFF	TGTGCCTGGAGTGTAGAGGCGCAGCAGTTCTTC
.	TRBV12-2	.	TRBJ1-4	CASRLAHGVNEKLFF	TGTGCAAGTCGCTTAGCGCACGGGGTAAATGAAAAACTGTTTTTT
.	TRBV4-1	.	TRBJ1-2	CASSQEAGRSYGYTF	TGCGCCAGCAGCCAAGAGGCAGGGCGCAGCTATGGCTACACCTTC
.	TRBV15	.	TRBJ1-5	CATSRDRRDNQPQHF	TGTGCCACCAGCAGAGATCGAAGGGACAATCAGCCCCAGCATTTT
.	TRBV27	once	TRBJ2-6	CASSFRDISGANVLTF	TGTGCCAGCAGTTTTCGGGACATTTCTGGGGCCAACGTCCTGACTTTC
TRBD1	TRBV5-4	.	TRBJ1-1	CASSLRQGPTEAFF	TGTGCCAGCAGCTTGCGACAGGGCCCCACTGAAGCTTTCTTT
.	TRBV4-2	few	TRBJ1-5	CASSQESGGHRNQPQHF	TGTGCCAGCAGCCAAGAGTCGGGTGGGCACCGCAATCAGCCCCAGCATTTT
.	TRBV6-5	once	TRBJ2-7	CASRETGFSYEQYF	TGTGCCAGCAGAGAGACAGGTTTCTCCTACGAGCAGTACTTC
.	TRBV10-3	.	TRBJ2-3	CAISAEADTQYF	TGTGCCATCAGTGCAGAAGCAGATACGCAGTATTTT
.	TRBV2	.	TRBJ2-7	CASSERAGAPQQYF	TGTGCCAGCAGCGAGCGGGCGGGGGCCCCCCAGCAGTACTTC
TRBD1	TRBV5-1	.	TRBJ2-2	CASSLDGTGGIRELFF	TGCGCCAGCAGCTTAGACGGGACAGGGGGAATCCGGGAGCTGTTTTTT
.	TRBV5-1	.	TRBJ2-3	CASSSGGADTQYF	TGCGCCAGCAGCTCCGGGGGAGCAGATACGCAGTATTTT
TRBD1	TRBV19	.	TRBJ1-1	CATRDRGQNTEAFF	TGTGCCACCCGGGACAGGGGCCAGAACACTGAAGCTTTCTTT
TRBD1	TRBV2	.	TRBJ2-3	CASSVTGGTDTQYF	TGTGCCAGCAGTGTGACAGGGGGTACAGATACGCAGTATTTT